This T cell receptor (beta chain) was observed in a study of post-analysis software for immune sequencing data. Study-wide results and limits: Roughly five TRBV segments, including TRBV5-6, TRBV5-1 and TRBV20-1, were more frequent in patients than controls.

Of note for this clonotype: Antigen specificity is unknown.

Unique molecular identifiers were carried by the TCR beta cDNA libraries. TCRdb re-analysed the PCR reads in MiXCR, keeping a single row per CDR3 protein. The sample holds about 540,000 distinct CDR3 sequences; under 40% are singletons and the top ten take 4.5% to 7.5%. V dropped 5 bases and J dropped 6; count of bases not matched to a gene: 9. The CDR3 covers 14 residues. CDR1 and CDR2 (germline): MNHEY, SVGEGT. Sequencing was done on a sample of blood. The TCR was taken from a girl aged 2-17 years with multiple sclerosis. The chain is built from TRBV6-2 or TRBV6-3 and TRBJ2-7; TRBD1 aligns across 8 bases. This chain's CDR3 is CASSTGTGYSEQYF. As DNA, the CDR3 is TGTGCCAGCAGTACCGGGACAGGCTACTCCGAGCAGTACTTC.